Each of the 18 T cell receptor beta chains below was sequenced from the same sample in a study of T cells in Graves' hyperthyroidism and ophthalmopathy. The CDR3 regions of TCR beta were amplified from RNA transcripts. The TCR CDR3 first-round RT-PCR relied on the HTBI primer set. TCRdb passed the multiplex PCR reads through MiXCR, listing each CDR3 protein once. The table records 300,000 to 350,000 distinct CDR3 sequences, roughly 15% of them present only once. The specimen was blood. All receptors derive from a man aged 25-45 years with Graves' hyperthyroidism.

This clonotype came up a few times. The chain combines TRBV24-1 with TRBJ2-5, with 7 bases that match TRBD1. The ends lost 6 bases at V and 7 bases at J; junction bases unmatched: 10. The CDR3 is 14 amino acids. Looked up from germline, CDR1 is KGHDR and CDR2 is SFDVKD. CDR3 DNA: TGTGCCACCAGTCTTACAGGGGCGGTAGGGACCCAGTACTTC. Protein: CATSLTGAVGTQYF.

Many counts were recorded for this clonotype. The gene calls are TRBV28 and TRBJ2-7; TRBD2 aligns across 10 bases. The junction had 14 bases not matched to a gene; V was cut back by 2 bases and J by 4 bases. This CDR3 is 18 amino acids long. Per germline, CDR1 MDHEN and CDR2 SYDVKM. The DNA for the CDR3 is TGTGCCAGCAGTTTACCTAATAGCGGGAGGATCTCCCGATACGAGCAGTACTTC. Its protein is CASSLPNSGRISRYEQYF. Looking up the rest from reference TRBV28 and TRBJ2-7 gives the full variable domain: DVKVTQSSRYLVKRTGEKVFLECVQDMDHENMFWYRQDPGLGLRLIYFSYDVKMKEKGDIPEGYSVSREKKERFSLILESASTNQTSMYLCASSLPNSGRISRYEQYFGPGTRLTVT.

The J gene is TRBJ2-2, the V gene TRBV18; the D gene is possibly TRBD2 (5 bases). The CDR3 contains 15 residues. Trimming removed 3 bases at V and 3 bases at J, with 11 bases between. The germline V gene encodes CDR1 KGHSH and CDR2 LQKENI. In DNA form, the CDR3 reads TGTGCCAGCTCACCGGCGGGCGGAGACACCGGGGAGCTGTTTTTT. Its translation is CASSPAGGDTGELFF.

About this clonotype itself: With a much larger clone just one base away, this may be a read error. The V call is TRBV6-6, the J call TRBJ2-7; D is unclear. V lost 2 bases and J lost 2, with 7 bases in between. The CDR3 consists of 13 residues. Germline lookup yields CDR1 MNHNY and CDR2 SVGAGI (reference sequence). CDR3 region: CASSYRVTYEQYF. DNA of the CDR3: TGTGCCAGCAGTTACAGGGTAACCTACGAGCAGTACTTC.

The V gene is TRBV5-8, the J gene TRBJ2-4; D is uncertain. This CDR3 contains 13 residues. Trimming left V 0 bases short and J 3 bases short, with 4 bases between. Germline V gene lookup returns CDR1 SGHTS and CDR2 YDEGEE. CDR3 bases: TGTGCCAGCAGCTTGGGGGACAAAAACATTCAGTACTTC. The encoded protein is CASSLGDKNIQYF.

The chain uses TRBV12-3 or TRBV12-4 and TRBJ2-7; D possibly uses TRBD1 or TRBD2 (5 bases each). V was trimmed by 6 bases and J by 5 bases, leaving 17 bases between them. This CDR3 has 14 amino acids. CDR3 residues: CASSLHRDANEQYF. CDR3 in DNA: TGTGCCAGCAGCCTACACCGGGACGCCAACGAGCAGTACTTC.

V is TRBV20-1 and J is TRBJ2-1; 10 bases agree with TRBD1. Germline V gene data show CDR1 as DFQATT and CDR2 as SNEGSKA (reference sequence). The CDR3 extends over 13 amino acids. Unmatched junction bases numbered 3, after V lost 8 bases and J lost 2 bases. The CDR3 is CSWGQGTYNEQFF. The CDR3 DNA follows: TGCAGTTGGGGACAGGGGACCTACAATGAGCAGTTCTTC.

The table lists this clonotype with a few counts. The chain couples TRBV29-1 to TRBJ1-2, with a weak D call TRBD1 (5 bases). The CDR3 length is 14 residues. Germline CDR1 SQVTM, CDR2 ANQGSEA. Trimming removed 2 bases at V and 4 bases at J, with 14 bases between. CDR3 bases: TGCAGCGTTGAAAGAAGCGGGGGTAGCTATGGCTACACCTTC. The encoded protein is CSVERSGGSYGYTF.

This clonotype was picked up many times. V gene TRBV10-3 combines with J gene TRBJ1-2; a weak D match, TRBD1 (5 bases). The germline V and J ends were trimmed by 11 bases and 5 bases, with 15 bases remaining between them. The CDR3 is 12 amino acids. CDR1 is ENHRY and CDR2 is SYGVKD in the germline V gene. The DNA for the CDR3 is TGTGCCTCCCGGGGCGCGGAGTATGGCTACACCTTC. Protein product: CASRGAEYGYTF.

This clonotype was seen many times. This sequence joins TRBV5-8 and TRBJ2-3; 13 bases are a match to TRBD2. There are 16 residues in the CDR3. The germline V gene encodes CDR1 SGHTS and CDR2 YDEGEE. V dropped 5 bases and J dropped 1; count of bases not matched to a gene: 4. The CDR3 region has the DNA TGTGCCAGCAGTCAAGGACTAGCGGGAGGCACAGATACGCAGTATTTT. This codes for CASSQGLAGGTDTQYF.

This clonotype was counted ten times or more. This chain connects TRBV27 to TRBJ2-5; 9 bases align to TRBD2. In germline, CDR1 is MNHEY, CDR2 SMNVEV (reference sequence). J was trimmed by 3 bases and V by 3 bases; bases with no gene match: 2. CDR3 length: 14 residues. CDR3 residues: CASSFGTSKETQYF. The CDR3 nucleotides are TGTGCCAGCAGTTTTGGGACTAGCAAAGAGACCCAGTACTTC.

This clonotype was detected ten times or more. The chain couples TRBV7-2 to TRBJ2-5; 8 nucleotides agree with TRBD2. The length of the CDR3 is 13 residues. Germline trimming cut 10 bases from V and 6 bases from J; bases unmatched to any gene: 10. The V gene's germline CDR1 is SGHTA and CDR2 FQGNSA. The CDR3 nucleotides are TGTGCCATCGACAAAAGCGGGAGTCAGACCCAGTACTTC. Translating gives CAIDKSGSQTQYF.

The rearrangement links TRBV19 to TRBJ1-5, with 7 bases matching TRBD1. This CDR3 comprises 13 residues. Losses at the gene ends were 3 bases for V and 4 bases for J; bases not matched to a gene: 0. The germline gives CDR1 LNHDA, CDR2 SQIVND (reference sequence). CDR3 amino acids: CASSMDRNQPQHF. CDR3 DNA: TGTGCCAGTAGTATGGACAGGAATCAGCCCCAGCATTTT.

This clonotype was observed a handful of times. The rearrangement links TRBV7-9 to TRBJ1-2; D call uncertain. CDR3 size: 13 residues. In germline, CDR1 is SEHNR, CDR2 FQNEAQ (reference sequence). The V gene lost 1 base and the J gene lost 6 bases, with 9 bases spanning the gap. The CDR3 loop reads CASSLDLNNGYTF. The CDR3 DNA sequence: TGTGCCAGCAGCTTAGACCTAAACAATGGCTACACCTTC. Filled out from reference TRBV7-9 and TRBJ1-2, the complete variable domain reads DTGVSQNPRHKITKRGQNVTFRCDPISEHNRLYWYRQTLGQGPEFLTYFQNEAQLEKSRLLSDRFSAERPKGSFSTLEIQRTEQGDSAMYLCASSLDLNNGYTFGSGTRLTVV.

CDR3 coding DNA: TGTGCCTGGAGTGTAGGAATCTACGAGCAGTACTTC. It translates to CAWSVGIYEQYF. The chain couples TRBV30 to TRBJ2-7, with no clear D. Trimming removed 0 bases at V and 3 bases at J, with 6 bases between. CDR3 size: 12 residues. Germline V CDR1 and CDR2: GTSNPN, SVGIG (reference sequence). The full variable domain, rest sourced from reference TRBV30 and TRBJ2-7, is SQTIHQWPATLVQPVGSPLSLECTVEGTSNPNLYWYRQAAGRGLQLLFYSVGIGQISSEVPQNLSASRPQDRQFILSSKKLLLSDSGFYLCAWSVGIYEQYFGPGTRLTVT.

Many counts were recorded for this clonotype. This rearrangement joins TRBV5-6 to TRBJ1-1; D call uncertain. The V end was cut by 0 bases, the J end by 6 bases, with 9 bases between. This CDR3 spans 13 amino acids. Germline-derived CDR1 and CDR2 are SGHDT and YYEEEE. CDR3 sequence (DNA): TGTGCCAGCAGCTTGGGGGAGGTTGCTGAAGCTTTCTTT. It codes for CASSLGEVAEAFF.

J is TRBJ1-2 and V is TRBV30; D ambiguous. CDR1 is GTSNPN, CDR2 SVGIG, per germline (reference sequence). CDR3 size: 14 residues. Trimming removed 2 bases at V and 5 bases at J, with 15 bases between. In nucleotides, the CDR3 is TGTGCCTGGAGTAGGAGGACGGCGGGGTATGGCTACACCTTC. This gives the protein CAWSRRTAGYGYTF.

This clonotype occurred many times. The chain has TRBV3-1 and TRBJ2-5; no reliable D call. CDR3 length: 13 residues. Trimming stripped 0 bases from V and 7 bases from J, with 9 bases between. CDR1 LGHDT and CDR2 YNNKEL come from the germline V gene (reference sequence). CDR3 region: CASSQEGYATQYF. For the CDR3, the DNA is TGTGCCAGCAGCCAAGAGGGGTATGCGACCCAGTACTTC.